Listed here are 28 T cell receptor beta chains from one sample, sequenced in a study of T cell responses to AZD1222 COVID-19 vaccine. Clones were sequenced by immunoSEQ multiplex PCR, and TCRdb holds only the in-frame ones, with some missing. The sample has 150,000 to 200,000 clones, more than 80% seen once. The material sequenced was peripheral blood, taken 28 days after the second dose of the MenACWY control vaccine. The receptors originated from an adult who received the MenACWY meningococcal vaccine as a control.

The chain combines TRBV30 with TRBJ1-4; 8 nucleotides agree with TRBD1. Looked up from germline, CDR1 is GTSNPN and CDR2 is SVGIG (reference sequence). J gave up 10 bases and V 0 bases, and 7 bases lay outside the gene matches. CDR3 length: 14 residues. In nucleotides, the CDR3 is TGTGCCTGGAGTGTTGGGGCAGGGGGCGGAAAACTGTTTTTT. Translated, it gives CAWSVGAGGGKLFF.

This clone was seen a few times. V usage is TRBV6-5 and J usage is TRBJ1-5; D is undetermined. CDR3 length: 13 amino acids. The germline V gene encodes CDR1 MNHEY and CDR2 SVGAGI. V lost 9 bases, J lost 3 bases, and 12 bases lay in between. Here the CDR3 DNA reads TGTGCCAGTCGCCGTGACCTCAATCAGCCCCAGCATTTT. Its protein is CASRRDLNQPQHF.

The DNA of the CDR3 is TGTGCCAGCAGTGAAGCACTCGGAATTCCTGCTTACTTC. Its protein is CASSEALGIPAYF. The J gene is TRBJ2-7, the V gene TRBV25-1; D is uncertain. Per the germline V gene, CDR1 is MGHDK and CDR2 is SYGVNS. The CDR3 contains 13 residues. Trimming removed 2 bases from V and 13 bases from J, with 18 bases in between.

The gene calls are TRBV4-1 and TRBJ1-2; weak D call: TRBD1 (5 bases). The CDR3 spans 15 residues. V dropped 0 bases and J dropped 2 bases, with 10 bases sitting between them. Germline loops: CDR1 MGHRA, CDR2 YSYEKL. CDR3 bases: TGCGCCAGCAGCCAAGATTTACCAGGGAACTATGGCTACACCTTC. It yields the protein CASSQDLPGNYGYTF.

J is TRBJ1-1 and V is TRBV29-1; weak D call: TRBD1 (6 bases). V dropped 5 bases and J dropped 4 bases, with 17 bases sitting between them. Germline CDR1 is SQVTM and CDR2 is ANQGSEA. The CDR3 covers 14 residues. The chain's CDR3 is CSVHPQGSGTEAFF. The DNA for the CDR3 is TGCAGCGTTCATCCTCAGGGGAGTGGCACTGAAGCTTTCTTT.

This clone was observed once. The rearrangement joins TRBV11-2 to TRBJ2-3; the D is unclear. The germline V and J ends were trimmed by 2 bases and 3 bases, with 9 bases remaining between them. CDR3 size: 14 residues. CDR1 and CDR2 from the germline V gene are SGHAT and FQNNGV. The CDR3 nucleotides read TGTGCCAGCAGCTTATTAGGAGTTACAGATACGCAGTATTTT. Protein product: CASSLLGVTDTQYF. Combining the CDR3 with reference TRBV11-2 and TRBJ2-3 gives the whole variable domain EAGVAQSPRYKIIEKRQSVAFWCNPISGHATLYWYQQILGQGPKLLIQFQNNGVVDDSQLPKDRFSAERLKGVDSTLKIQPAKLEDSAVYLCASSLLGVTDTQYFGPGTRLTVL.

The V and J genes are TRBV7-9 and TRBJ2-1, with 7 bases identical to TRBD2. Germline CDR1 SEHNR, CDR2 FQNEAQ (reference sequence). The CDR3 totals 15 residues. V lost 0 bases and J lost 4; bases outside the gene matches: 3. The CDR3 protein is CASSLAGGRYNEQFF. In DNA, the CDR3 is TGTGCCAGCAGCTTAGCGGGAGGGAGGTACAATGAGCAGTTCTTC.

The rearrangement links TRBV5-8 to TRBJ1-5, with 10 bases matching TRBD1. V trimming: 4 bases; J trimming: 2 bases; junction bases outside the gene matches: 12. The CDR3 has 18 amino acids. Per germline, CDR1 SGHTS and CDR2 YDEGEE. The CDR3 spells CASSPRRRQGAGNQPQHF. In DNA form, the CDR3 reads TGTGCCAGCAGCCCACGAAGGCGACAGGGGGCAGGCAATCAGCCCCAGCATTTT.

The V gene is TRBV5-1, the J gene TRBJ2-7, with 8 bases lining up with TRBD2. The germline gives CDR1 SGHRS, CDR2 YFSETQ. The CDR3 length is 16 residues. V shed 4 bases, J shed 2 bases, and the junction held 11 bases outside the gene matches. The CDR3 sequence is CASSAGSSGPTYEQYF. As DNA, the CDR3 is TGCGCCAGCAGCGCGGGCTCTAGCGGGCCCACCTACGAGCAGTACTTC.

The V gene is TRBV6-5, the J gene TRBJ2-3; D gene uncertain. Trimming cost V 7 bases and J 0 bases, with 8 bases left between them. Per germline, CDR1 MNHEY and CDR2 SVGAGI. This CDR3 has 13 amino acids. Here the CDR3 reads CASTLLSTDTQYF. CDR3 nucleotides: TGTGCCAGCACTCTTCTGAGCACAGATACGCAGTATTTT.

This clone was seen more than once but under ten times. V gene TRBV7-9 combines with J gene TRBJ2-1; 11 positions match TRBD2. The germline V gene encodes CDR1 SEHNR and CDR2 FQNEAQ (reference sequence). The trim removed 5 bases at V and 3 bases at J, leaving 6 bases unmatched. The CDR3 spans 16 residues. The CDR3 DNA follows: TGTGCCAGCAGCGGGATAGCGGGAGGGGGCTACAATGAGCAGTTCTTC. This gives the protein CASSGIAGGGYNEQFF.

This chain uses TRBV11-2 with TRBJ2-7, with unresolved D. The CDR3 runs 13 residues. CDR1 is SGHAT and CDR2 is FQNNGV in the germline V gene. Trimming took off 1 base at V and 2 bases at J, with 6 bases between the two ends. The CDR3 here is CASSLAQAYEQYF. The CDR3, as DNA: TGTGCCAGCAGCTTAGCTCAGGCCTACGAGCAGTACTTC.

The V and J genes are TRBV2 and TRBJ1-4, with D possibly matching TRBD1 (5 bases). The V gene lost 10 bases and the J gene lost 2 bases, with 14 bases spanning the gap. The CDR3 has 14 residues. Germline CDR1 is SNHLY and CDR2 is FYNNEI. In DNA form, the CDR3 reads TGTGCCACTAAGGGGTGGGGCACTAATGAAAAACTGTTTTTT. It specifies CATKGWGTNEKLFF.

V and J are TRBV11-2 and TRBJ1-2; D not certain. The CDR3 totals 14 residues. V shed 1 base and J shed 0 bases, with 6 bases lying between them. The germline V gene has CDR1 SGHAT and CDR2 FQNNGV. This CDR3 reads CASSLGGANYGYTF. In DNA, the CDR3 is TGTGCCAGCAGCTTAGGGGGAGCTAACTATGGCTACACCTTC. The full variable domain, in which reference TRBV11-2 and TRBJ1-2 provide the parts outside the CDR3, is EAGVAQSPRYKIIEKRQSVAFWCNPISGHATLYWYQQILGQGPKLLIQFQNNGVVDDSQLPKDRFSAERLKGVDSTLKIQPAKLEDSAVYLCASSLGGANYGYTFGSGTRLTVV.

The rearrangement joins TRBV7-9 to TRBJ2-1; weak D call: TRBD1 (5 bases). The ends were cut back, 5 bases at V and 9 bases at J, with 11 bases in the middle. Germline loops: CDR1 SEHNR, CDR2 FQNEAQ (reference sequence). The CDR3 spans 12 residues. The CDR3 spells CASSPDNFEQFF. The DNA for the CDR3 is TGTGCCAGCAGCCCGGACAATTTTGAGCAGTTCTTC.

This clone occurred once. CDR3 protein: CASSQDRTRSSGNTIYF. The CDR3 DNA reads as TGCGCCAGCAGCCAAGATAGGACGCGGAGCTCTGGAAACACCATATATTTT. This chain uses TRBV4-3 with TRBJ1-3; D is ambiguous. The CDR3 spans 17 residues. V dropped 0 bases and J dropped 0 bases, with 12 bases sitting between them. CDR1 is LGHNA and CDR2 is YSLEER in the germline V gene.

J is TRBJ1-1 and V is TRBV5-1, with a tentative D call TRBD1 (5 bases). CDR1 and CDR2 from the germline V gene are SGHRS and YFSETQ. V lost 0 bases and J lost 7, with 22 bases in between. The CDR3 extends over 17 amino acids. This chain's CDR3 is CASSLGPQQGEANEAFF. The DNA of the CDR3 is TGCGCCAGCAGCTTGGGGCCCCAGCAGGGTGAAGCAAATGAAGCTTTCTTT.

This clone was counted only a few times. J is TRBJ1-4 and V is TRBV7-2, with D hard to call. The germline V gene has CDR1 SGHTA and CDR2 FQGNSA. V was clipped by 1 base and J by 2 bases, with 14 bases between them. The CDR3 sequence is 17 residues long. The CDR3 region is CASSLGLWQATNEKLFF. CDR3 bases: TGTGCCAGCAGCTTAGGGCTGTGGCAGGCCACTAATGAAAAACTGTTTTTT.

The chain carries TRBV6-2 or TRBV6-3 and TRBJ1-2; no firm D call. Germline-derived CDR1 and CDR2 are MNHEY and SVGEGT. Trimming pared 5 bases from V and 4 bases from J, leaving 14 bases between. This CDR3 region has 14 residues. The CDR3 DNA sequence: TGTGCCAGCAGTGGCCCGGGAGGCTTCTATGGCTACACCTTC. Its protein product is CASSGPGGFYGYTF.

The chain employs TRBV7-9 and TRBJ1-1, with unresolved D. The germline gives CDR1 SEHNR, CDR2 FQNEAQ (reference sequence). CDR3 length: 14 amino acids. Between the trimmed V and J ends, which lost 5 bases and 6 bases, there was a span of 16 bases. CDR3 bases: TGTGCCAGCAGCCGCTTTTTCGAGGGCGCTGAAGCTTTCTTT. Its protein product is CASSRFFEGAEAFF.

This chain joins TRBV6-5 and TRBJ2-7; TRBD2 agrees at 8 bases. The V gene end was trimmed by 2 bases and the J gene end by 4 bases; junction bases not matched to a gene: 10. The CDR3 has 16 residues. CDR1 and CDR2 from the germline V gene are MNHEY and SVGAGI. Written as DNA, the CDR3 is TGTGCCAGCAGTTACGGACGGGAGGGCCCGATATACGAGCAGTACTTC. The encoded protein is CASSYGREGPIYEQYF.

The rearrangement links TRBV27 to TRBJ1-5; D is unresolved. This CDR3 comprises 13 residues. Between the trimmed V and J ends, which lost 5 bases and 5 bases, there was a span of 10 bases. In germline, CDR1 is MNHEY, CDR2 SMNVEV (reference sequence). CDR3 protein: CASSAQGYQPQHF. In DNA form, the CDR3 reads TGTGCCAGCAGTGCTCAAGGGTATCAGCCCCAGCATTTT.

The DNA of the CDR3 is TGTGCCATCAGTGACCAGGGACAGGGGAATCAGCCCCAGCATTTT. Amino acid sequence: CAISDQGQGNQPQHF. The J gene is TRBJ1-5, the V gene TRBV10-3, with 10 positions matching TRBD1. V gave up 3 bases and J gave up 4 bases; unmatched junction bases: 3. This CDR3 is built from 15 residues. Germline values: CDR1 ENHRY, CDR2 SYGVKD.

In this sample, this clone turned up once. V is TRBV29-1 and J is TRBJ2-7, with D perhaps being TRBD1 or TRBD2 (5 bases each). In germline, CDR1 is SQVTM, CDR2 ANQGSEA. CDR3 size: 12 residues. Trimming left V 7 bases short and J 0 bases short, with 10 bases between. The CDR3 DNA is TGCAGCGCTGCGAGGGGCTCCTACGAGCAGTACTTC. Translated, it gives CSAARGSYEQYF.

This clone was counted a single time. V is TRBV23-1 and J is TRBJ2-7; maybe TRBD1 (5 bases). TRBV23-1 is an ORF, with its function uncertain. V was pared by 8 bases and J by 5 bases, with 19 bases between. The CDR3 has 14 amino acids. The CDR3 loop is CASPPPGARNEQYF. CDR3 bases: TGCGCCAGCCCCCCCCCTGGGGCGAGGAACGAGCAGTACTTC.

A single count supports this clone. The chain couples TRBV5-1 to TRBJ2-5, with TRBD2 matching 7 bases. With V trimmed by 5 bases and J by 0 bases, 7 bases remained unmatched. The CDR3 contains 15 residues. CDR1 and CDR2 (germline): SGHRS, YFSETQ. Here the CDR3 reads CASRGLADYQETQYF. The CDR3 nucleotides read TGCGCCAGCAGAGGGCTAGCGGATTACCAAGAGACCCAGTACTTC.

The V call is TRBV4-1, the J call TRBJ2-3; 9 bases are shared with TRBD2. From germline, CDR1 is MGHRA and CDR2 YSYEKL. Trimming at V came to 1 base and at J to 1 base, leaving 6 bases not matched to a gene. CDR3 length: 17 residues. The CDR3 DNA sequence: TGCGCCAGCAGCCAAGGATGGGGCGGGGGGGGCACAGATACGCAGTATTTT. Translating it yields CASSQGWGGGGTDTQYF.

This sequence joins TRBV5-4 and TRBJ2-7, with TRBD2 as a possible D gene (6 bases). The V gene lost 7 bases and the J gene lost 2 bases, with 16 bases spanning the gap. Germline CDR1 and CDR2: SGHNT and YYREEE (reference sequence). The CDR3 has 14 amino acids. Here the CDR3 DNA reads TGTGCCAGCGCGGAGGGGACCAGACCCTACGAGCAGTACTTC. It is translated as CASAEGTRPYEQYF.